This TCR beta chain comes out of a study of blood T cell repertoires in COVID-19. Measured with immunoSEQ multiplex PCR; TCRdb has only the in-frame clones, and not every one. This sample has about 90,000 clones, with 85% found just once. CDR3 length equals 17 residues. The germline V gene encodes CDR1 KGHDR and CDR2 SFDVKD. With V trimmed by 0 bases and J by 5 bases, 7 bases remained unmatched. The origin of this receptor is a man aged 50-59 years with acute or convalescent COVID-19. Sequencing used peripheral blood. The J gene is TRBJ2-2, the V gene TRBV24-1; 8 nucleotides match TRBD1. Here the CDR3 DNA reads TGTGCCACCAGTGATTTGGTCGGACAGGGAGGAACCGGGGAGCTGTTTTTT. Amino acid sequence: CATSDLVGQGGTGELFF.